One and the same sample provided the 8 T cell receptor beta chains below, sequenced in a study of neurological immune-mediated disorders. Using its own MiXCR run on the 5' RACE reads, TCRdb lists one record per CDR3 protein. Found here are under 90,000 distinct CDR3 sequences, under 4.5% of them singletons; the top ten hold around 3.1%. Sequencing was performed on PBMCs. The receptors derive from a woman between 50 and 59 years old with multiple sclerosis.

This clonotype was seen at least ten times. The V gene is TRBV11-2, the J gene TRBJ2-5; 8 bases align to TRBD2. This CDR3 region has 15 residues. The germline V gene encodes CDR1 SGHAT and CDR2 FQNNGV. V lost 5 bases to trimming and J lost 1 base; unmatched junction nucleotides: 6. The CDR3 sequence: CASSQLAGLQETQYF. For the CDR3, the DNA is TGTGCCAGCAGCCAGCTAGCGGGTCTCCAAGAGACCCAGTACTTC.

Ten or more counts support this clonotype. The chain combines TRBV29-1 with TRBJ2-1, with TRBD1 matching over 10 bases. J gave up 6 bases and V 4 bases, and 6 bases lay outside the gene matches. Germline V gives CDR1 SQVTM, CDR2 ANQGSEA. This CDR3 has 14 residues. Written as DNA, the CDR3 is TGCAGCGTTGTAGGGGACAGGGGCTTCAATGAGCAGTTCTTC. It encodes CSVVGDRGFNEQFF.

Ten or more counts support this clonotype. The gene calls are TRBV5-1 and TRBJ2-1; TRBD1 is a possible D gene (5 bases). Per germline, CDR1 SGHRS and CDR2 YFSETQ. Trimming cost V 0 bases and J 6 bases, with 16 bases left between them. This CDR3 comprises 16 residues. CDR3 in amino acids: CASSLGETRGFNEQFF. The CDR3 DNA reads TGCGCCAGCAGCTTGGGAGAGACAAGGGGATTCAATGAGCAGTTCTTC.

There are many counts of this clonotype. The chain recombines TRBV20-1 with TRBJ1-6; D might be TRBD1 (6 bases). V was pared by 4 bases and J by 1 base, with 14 bases between. This CDR3 comprises 16 residues. Germline loops: CDR1 DFQATT, CDR2 SNEGSKA (reference sequence). This CDR3 reads CSATRGGVSYNSPLHF. The CDR3 DNA reads TGCAGTGCTACCCGAGGGGGGGTTTCCTATAATTCACCCCTCCACTTT.

This clonotype was seen ten or more times. The chain employs TRBV15 and TRBJ2-5; either TRBD1 or TRBD2 may fit D (5 bases each). V shed 6 bases and J shed 1 base, with 9 bases lying between them. The CDR3 is 13 amino acids. CDR1 is LNHNV, CDR2 YYDKDF, per germline (reference sequence). The CDR3 DNA is TGTGCCACCAGAGGGGAGTTCCAAGAGACCCAGTACTTC. It yields the protein CATRGEFQETQYF.

There are many counts of this clonotype. This chain connects TRBV27 to TRBJ2-7, with D perhaps matching TRBD1 (6 bases). CDR3 length: 12 amino acids. V was cut by 8 bases and J by 3 bases, with 11 bases left in between. The germline gives CDR1 MNHEY, CDR2 SMNVEV (reference sequence). Here the CDR3 DNA reads TGTGCCAGCTCGGACAGACTCTACGAGCAGTACTTC. Amino acid sequence: CASSDRLYEQYF.

This clonotype was counted ten times or more. The V and J genes are TRBV12-3 or TRBV12-4 and TRBJ2-5; no reliable D call. The CDR3 extends over 13 amino acids. V was shortened by 5 bases and J by 5 bases, with 12 bases between the two germline ends. The DNA of the CDR3 is TGTGCCAGCAGTCCCTGGATGGAGGAGACCCAGTACTTC. Encoded protein: CASSPWMEETQYF.

This clonotype has only a few counts. The chain employs TRBV20-1 and TRBJ1-2; weak D call: TRBD1 (5 bases). Germline values: CDR1 DFQATT, CDR2 SNEGSKA (reference sequence). This CDR3 region has 14 residues. The V and J ends lost 4 bases and 3 bases respectively, with 15 bases between them. CDR3 region: CSAILRDGDYGYTF. The CDR3 DNA sequence: TGCAGTGCTATTCTAAGGGACGGGGACTATGGCTACACCTTC.